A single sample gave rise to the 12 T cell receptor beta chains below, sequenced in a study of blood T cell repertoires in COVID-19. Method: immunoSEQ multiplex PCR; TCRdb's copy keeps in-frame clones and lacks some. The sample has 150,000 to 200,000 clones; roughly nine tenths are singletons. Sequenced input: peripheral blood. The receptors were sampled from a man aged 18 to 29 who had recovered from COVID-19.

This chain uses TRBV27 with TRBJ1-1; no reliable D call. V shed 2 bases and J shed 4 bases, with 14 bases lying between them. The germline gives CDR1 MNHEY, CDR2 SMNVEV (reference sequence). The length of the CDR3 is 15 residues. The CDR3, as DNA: TGTGCCAGCAGTTTACGCCAGATGGCGGGCACTGAAGCTTTCTTT. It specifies CASSLRQMAGTEAFF.

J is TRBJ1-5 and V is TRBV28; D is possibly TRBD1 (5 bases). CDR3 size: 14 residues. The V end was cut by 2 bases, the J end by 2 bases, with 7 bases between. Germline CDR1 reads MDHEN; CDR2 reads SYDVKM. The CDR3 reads CASSLGGGNQPQHF. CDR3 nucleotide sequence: TGTGCCAGCAGTTTAGGAGGGGGCAATCAGCCCCAGCATTTT.

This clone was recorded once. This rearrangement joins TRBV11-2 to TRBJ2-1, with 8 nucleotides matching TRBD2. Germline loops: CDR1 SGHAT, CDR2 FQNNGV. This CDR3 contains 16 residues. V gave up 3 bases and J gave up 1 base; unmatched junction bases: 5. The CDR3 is CASSFPGGLSYNEQFF. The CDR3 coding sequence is TGTGCCAGCAGCTTTCCGGGAGGGCTGTCCTACAATGAGCAGTTCTTC.

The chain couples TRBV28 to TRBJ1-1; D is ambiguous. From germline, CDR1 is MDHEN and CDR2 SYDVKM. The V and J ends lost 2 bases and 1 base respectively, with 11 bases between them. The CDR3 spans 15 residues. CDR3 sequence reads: CASSLRLAGNTEAFF. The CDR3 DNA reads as TGTGCCAGCAGTTTAAGGTTGGCGGGGAACACTGAAGCTTTCTTT.

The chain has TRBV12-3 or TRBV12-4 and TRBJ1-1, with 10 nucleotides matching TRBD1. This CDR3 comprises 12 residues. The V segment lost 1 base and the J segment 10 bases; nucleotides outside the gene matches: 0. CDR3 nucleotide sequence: TGTGCCAGCAGTTTAGGGGACAGGGGAGCTTTCTTT. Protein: CASSLGDRGAFF.

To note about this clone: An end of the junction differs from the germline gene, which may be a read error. The CDR3 bases are TGTGCTAGCAGCTCTAGACTAGCGGGTTGGGGCCCAAACACCGGGGAGCTGTTTTTT. This encodes CASSSRLAGWGPNTGELFF. The chain carries TRBV7-7 and TRBJ2-2, with 10 nucleotides matching TRBD2. Looked up from germline, CDR1 is SSHAT and CDR2 is FNYEAQ (reference sequence). This CDR3 has 19 amino acids. The full variable domain, its missing parts supplied by reference TRBV7-7 and TRBJ2-2, is GAGVSQSPRYKVTKRGQDVTLRCDPISSHATLYWYQQALGQGPEFLTYFNYEAQPDKSGLPSDRFSAERPEGSISTLTIQRTEQRDSAMYRCASSSRLAGWGPNTGELFFGEGSRLTVL.

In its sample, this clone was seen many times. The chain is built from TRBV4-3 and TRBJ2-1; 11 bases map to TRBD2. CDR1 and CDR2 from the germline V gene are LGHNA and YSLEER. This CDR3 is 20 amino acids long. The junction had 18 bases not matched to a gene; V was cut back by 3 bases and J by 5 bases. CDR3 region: CASSQAALLAGEVSDNEQFF. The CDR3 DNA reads TGCGCCAGCAGCCAGGCTGCCTTACTAGCGGGAGAAGTCTCGGACAATGAGCAGTTCTTC.

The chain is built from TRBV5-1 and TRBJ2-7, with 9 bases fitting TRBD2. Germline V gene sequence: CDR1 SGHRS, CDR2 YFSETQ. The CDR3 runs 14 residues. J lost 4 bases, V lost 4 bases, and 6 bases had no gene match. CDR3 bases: TGCGCCAGCAGCCAAGGGGCGGGAGGGTACGAGCAGTACTTC. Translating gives CASSQGAGGYEQYF.

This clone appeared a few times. This chain's CDR3 is CASTLPGQGYNEQFF. The CDR3 coding sequence is TGTGCCAGCACCTTACCGGGACAGGGGTACAATGAGCAGTTCTTC. This sequence joins TRBV5-6 and TRBJ2-1; the match to TRBD1 covers 10 bases. V dropped 6 bases and J dropped 4; count of bases not matched to a gene: 7. This CDR3 has 15 residues. CDR1 and CDR2 from the germline V gene are SGHDT and YYEEEE. The whole variable domain, filled in from reference TRBV5-6 and TRBJ2-1, reads DAGVTQSPTHLIKTRGQQVTLRCSPKSGHDTVSWYQQALGQGPQFIFQYYEEEERQRGNFPDRFSGHQFPNYSSELNVNALLLGDSALYLCASTLPGQGYNEQFFGPGTRLTVL.

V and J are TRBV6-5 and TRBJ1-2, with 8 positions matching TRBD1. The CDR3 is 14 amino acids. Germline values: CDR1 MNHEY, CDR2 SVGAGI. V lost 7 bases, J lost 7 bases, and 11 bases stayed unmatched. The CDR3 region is CASIPQGAPRGYTF. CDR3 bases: TGTGCCAGCATTCCCCAGGGGGCGCCCCGTGGCTACACCTTC.

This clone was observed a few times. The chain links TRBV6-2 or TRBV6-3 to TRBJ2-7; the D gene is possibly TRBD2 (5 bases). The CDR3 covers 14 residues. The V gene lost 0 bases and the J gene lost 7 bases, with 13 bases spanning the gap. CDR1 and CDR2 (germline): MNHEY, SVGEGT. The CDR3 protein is CASSYSIGPGEQYF. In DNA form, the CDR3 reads TGTGCCAGCAGTTACTCGATTGGGCCGGGGGAGCAGTACTTC.

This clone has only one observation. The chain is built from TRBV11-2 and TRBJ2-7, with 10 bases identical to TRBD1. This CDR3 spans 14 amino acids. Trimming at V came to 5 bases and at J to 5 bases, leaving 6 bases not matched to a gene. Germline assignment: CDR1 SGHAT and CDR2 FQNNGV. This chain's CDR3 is CASSPGTGEHEQYF. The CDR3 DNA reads TGTGCCAGCAGCCCCGGGACAGGGGAACACGAGCAGTACTTC.